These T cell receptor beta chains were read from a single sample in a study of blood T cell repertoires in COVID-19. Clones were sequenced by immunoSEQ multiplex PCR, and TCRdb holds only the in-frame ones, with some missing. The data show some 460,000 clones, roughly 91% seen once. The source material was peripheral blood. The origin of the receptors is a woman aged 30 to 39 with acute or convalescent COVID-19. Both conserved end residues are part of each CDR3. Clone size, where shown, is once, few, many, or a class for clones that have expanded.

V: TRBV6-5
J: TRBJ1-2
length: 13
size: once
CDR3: CASRLADLLPLNF

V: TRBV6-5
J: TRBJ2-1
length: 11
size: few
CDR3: CASRAGQGQFF

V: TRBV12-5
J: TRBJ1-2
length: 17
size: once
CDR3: CASGLVLPDLRDYGYTF

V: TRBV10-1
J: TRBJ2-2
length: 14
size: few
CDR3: CASSETGNTGELFF

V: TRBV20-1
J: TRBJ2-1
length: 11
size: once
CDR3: CSANFGTEGFF

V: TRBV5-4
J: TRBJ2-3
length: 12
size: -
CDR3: CASSPTSDTQYF

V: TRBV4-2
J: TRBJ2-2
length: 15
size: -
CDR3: CASSQEAGNTGELFF

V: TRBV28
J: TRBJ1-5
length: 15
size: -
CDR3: CASSLGGDSNQPQHF

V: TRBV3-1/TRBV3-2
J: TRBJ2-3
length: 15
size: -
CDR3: CASSLRAGRTDTQYF

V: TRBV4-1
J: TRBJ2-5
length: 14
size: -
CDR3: CASSQVSRGETQYF

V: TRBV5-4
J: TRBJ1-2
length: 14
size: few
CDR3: CASSSPGQPQSYTF

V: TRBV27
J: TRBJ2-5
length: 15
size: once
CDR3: CASSRTSGGGRTQYF

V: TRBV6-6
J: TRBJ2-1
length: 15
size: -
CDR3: CASSLRAGYGDEQFF

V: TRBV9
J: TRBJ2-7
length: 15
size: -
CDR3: CASSVSSGYSYEQYF

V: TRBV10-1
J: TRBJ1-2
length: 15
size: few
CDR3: CASSESRTGGYGYTF

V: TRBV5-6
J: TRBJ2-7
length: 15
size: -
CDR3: CASSPDRISPHEQYF

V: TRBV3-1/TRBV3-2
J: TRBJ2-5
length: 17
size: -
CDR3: CASSQDPPRYRQETQYF

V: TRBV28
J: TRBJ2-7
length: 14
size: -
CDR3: CASSLSQGRNEQYF

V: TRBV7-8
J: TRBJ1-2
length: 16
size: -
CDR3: CASSPSGWGGNYGYTF

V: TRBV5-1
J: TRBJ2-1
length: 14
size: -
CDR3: CASSAGTGYNEQFF